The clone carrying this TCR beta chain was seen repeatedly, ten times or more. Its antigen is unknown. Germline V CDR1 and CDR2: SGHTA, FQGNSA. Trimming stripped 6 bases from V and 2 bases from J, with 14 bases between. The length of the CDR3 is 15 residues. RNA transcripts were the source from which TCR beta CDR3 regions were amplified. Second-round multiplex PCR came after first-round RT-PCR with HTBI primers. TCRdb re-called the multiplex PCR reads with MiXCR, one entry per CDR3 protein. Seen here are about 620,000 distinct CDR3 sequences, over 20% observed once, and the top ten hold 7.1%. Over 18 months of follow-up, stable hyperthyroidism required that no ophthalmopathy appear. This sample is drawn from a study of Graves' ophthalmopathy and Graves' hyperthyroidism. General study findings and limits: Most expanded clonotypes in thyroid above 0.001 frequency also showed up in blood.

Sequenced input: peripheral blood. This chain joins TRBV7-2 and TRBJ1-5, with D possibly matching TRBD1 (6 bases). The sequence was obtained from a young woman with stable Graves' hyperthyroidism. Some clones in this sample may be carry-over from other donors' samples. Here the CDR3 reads CASRRQDVGNQPQHF. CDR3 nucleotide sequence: TGTGCCAGCAGACGACAGGACGTCGGCAATCAGCCCCAGCATTTT.